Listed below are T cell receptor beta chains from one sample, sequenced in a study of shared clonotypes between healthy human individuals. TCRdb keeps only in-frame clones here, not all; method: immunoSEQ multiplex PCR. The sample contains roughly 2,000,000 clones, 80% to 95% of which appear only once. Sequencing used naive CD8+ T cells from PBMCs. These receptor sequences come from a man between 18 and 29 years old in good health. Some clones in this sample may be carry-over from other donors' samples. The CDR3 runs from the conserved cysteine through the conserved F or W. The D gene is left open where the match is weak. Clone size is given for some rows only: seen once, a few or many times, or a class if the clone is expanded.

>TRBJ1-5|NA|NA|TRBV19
CASNLKGPREPQHF
TGTGCCAGTAATCTAAAGGGCCCCAGGGAGCCCCAGCATTTT
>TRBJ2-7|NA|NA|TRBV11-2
CASSLIGLSSYEQYF
TGTGCCAGCAGCTTAATAGGACTCAGCTCCTACGAGCAGTACTTC
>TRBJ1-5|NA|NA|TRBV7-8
CASSLASSNQPQHF
TGTGCCAGCAGCTTGGCCTCTAGCAATCAGCCCCAGCATTTT
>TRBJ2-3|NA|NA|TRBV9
CASSVALREDSTDTQYF
TGTGCCAGCAGCGTAGCTCTTAGGGAAGACAGCACAGATACGCAGTATTTT
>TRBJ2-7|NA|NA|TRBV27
CASSLSPLADEQYF
TGTGCCAGCAGTTTATCCCCTTTAGCCGACGAGCAGTACTTC
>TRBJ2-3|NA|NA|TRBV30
CAWASKLGDTQYF
TGTGCCTGGGCTAGCAAACTGGGGGATACGCAGTATTTT
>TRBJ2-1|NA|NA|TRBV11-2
CASSLASGNEQFF
TGTGCCAGCAGCTTAGCGTCAGGAAATGAGCAGTTCTTC
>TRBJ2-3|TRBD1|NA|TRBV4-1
CASSQDIGTGGGGDTQYF
TGCGCCAGCAGCCAAGATATCGGGACAGGGGGCGGGGGAGATACGCAGTATTTT
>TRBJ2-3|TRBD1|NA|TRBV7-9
CASSLARTGPTDTQYF
TGTGCCAGCAGCTTAGCTCGGACAGGGCCCACAGATACGCAGTATTTT
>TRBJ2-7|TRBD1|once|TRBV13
CASSPRGPIRDEQYF
TGTGCCAGCAGCCCCAGGGGGCCCATACGAGACGAGCAGTACTTC
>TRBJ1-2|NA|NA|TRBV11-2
CASSLVAGPHYRGYTF
TGTGCCAGCAGCTTAGTGGCAGGGCCCCACTATCGGGGCTACACCTTC
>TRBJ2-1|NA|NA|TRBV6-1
CASSEVRSQFF
TGTGCCAGCAGTGAAGTGCGATCCCAGTTCTTC
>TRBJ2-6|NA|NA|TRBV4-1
CASSQGVAISGANVLTF
TGCGCCAGCAGCCAAGGTGTAGCGATCTCTGGGGCCAACGTCCTGACTTTC
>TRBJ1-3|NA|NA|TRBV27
CASSVGDGNTIYF
TGTGCCAGCAGCGTGGGGGACGGAAACACCATATATTTT
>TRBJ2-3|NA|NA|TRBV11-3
CASSLGRRTDTQYF
TGTGCCAGCAGCTTAGGACGGCGCACAGATACGCAGTATTTT
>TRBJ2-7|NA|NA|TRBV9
CASSPTAGGSYEQYF
TGTGCCAGCAGCCCGACCGCCGGCGGATCCTACGAGCAGTACTTC
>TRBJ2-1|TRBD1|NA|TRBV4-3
CASSQGTGVYNEQFF
TGCGCCAGCAGCCAAGGGACAGGGGTCTACAATGAGCAGTTCTTC
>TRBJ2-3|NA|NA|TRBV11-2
CASSTGQILSTDTQYF
TGTGCCAGCAGCACTGGCCAAATTCTGAGCACAGATACGCAGTATTTT
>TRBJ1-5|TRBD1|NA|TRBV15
CATSGLTDRGLSNQPQHF
TGTGCCACCAGCGGCTTAACGGACAGGGGGCTCTCCAATCAGCCCCAGCATTTT
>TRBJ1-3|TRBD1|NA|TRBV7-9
CASSSDRYSGNTIYF
TGTGCCAGCAGCTCGGACAGGTACTCTGGAAACACCATATATTTT
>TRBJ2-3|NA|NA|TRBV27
CASRGSSTDTQYF
TGTGCCAGCAGAGGGAGTAGCACAGATACGCAGTATTTT
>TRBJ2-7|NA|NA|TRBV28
CASRPTDSSYEQYF
TGTGCCAGCAGACCGACGGATAGCTCCTACGAGCAGTACTTC
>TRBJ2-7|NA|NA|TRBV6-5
CASSYSRGVESYEQYF
TGTGCCAGCAGTTACTCGAGGGGGGTCGAGTCCTACGAGCAGTACTTC
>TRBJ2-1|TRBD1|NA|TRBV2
CASTAGTGLHNEQFF
TGTGCCAGCACCGCCGGGACAGGGCTTCATAATGAGCAGTTCTTC
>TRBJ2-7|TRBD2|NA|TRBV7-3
CASSLGLAGYEQYF
TGTGCCAGCAGCTTGGGACTAGCCGGCTACGAGCAGTACTTC
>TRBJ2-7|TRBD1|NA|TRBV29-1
CSVTRDRAYEQYF
TGCAGCGTGACCCGGGACAGGGCCTACGAGCAGTACTTC
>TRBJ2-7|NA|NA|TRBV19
CASTGSTYEQYF
TGTGCCAGTACAGGGTCTACCTACGAGCAGTACTTC
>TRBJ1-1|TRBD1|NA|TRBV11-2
CASSPSYRRDRGLRIEAFF
TGTGCCAGCAGCCCCTCCTACAGGCGGGACAGGGGCTTAAGGATTGAAGCTTTCTTT
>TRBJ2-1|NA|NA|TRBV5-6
CASSLLSRSSYNEQFF
TGTGCCAGCAGCTTGTTATCCCGGAGCTCCTACAATGAGCAGTTCTTC
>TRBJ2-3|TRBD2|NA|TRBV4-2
CASSQDLAGEPDTQYF
TGTGCCAGCAGCCAAGATCTGGCGGGAGAACCAGATACGCAGTATTTT
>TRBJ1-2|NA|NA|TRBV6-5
CASSLGGGYTF
TGTGCCAGCAGTTTGGGAGGTGGCTACACCTTC
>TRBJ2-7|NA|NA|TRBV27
CASRIAGGYEQYF
TGTGCCAGCCGCATAGCCGGGGGCTACGAGCAGTACTTC
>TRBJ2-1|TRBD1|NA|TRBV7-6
CASSLGGQGGSYNEQFF
TGTGCCAGCAGCTTAGGCGGACAGGGGGGTTCCTACAATGAGCAGTTCTTC
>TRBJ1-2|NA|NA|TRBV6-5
CASSYSQGADGYTF
TGTGCCAGCAGTTACTCGCAGGGAGCGGATGGCTACACCTTC
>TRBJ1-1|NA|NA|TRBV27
CASSFVGGSTEAFF
TGTGCCAGCAGTTTTGTGGGGGGGAGCACTGAAGCTTTCTTT
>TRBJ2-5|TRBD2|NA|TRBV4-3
CASSQGGDSGRAQETQYF
TGCGCCAGCAGCCAAGGAGGGGATAGCGGGAGGGCACAAGAGACCCAGTACTTC
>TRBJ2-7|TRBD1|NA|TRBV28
CASSSTLDRAYEQYF
TGTGCCAGCAGTTCTACCTTGGACAGGGCCTACGAGCAGTACTTC
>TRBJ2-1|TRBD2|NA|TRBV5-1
CASSLDSGSIYEQFF
TGCGCCAGCAGCTTGGATAGCGGGAGTATCTATGAGCAGTTCTTC
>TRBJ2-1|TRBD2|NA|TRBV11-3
CASSSRERDEQFF
TGTGCCAGCAGCTCGCGGGAGCGGGATGAGCAGTTCTTC
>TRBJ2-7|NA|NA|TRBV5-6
CASSITGYSYEQYF
TGTGCCAGCAGCATAACAGGTTACTCCTACGAGCAGTACTTC
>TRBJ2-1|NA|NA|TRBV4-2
CASSQDQRPALTRNEQFF
TGTGCCAGCAGCCAGGATCAAAGACCGGCCTTGACTCGGAATGAGCAGTTCTTC
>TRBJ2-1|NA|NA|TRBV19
CASSIRPAGGYNEQFF
TGTGCCAGTAGTATTCGTCCGGCGGGCGGATACAATGAGCAGTTCTTC
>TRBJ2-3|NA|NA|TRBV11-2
CASSFSDTQYF
TGTGCCAGCAGCTTTAGTGATACGCAGTATTTT
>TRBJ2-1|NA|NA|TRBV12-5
CASGLVGGEGSSYNEQFF
TGTGCTAGTGGTTTGGTAGGGGGGGAGGGAAGCTCCTACAATGAGCAGTTCTTC
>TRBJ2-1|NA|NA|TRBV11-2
CASSLLTGEQFF
TGTGCCAGCAGCTTATTGACGGGGGAGCAGTTCTTC
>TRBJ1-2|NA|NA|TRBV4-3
CASSHRDGANYGYTF
TGCGCCAGCAGCCACCGGGACGGAGCTAACTATGGCTACACCTTC
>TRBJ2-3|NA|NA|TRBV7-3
CASSSGPLGDTQYF
TGTGCCAGCAGCTCGGGACCTCTTGGCGATACGCAGTATTTT
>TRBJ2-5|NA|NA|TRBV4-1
CASSQDVRGFGETQYF
TGCGCCAGCAGCCAAGATGTCCGGGGCTTTGGGGAGACCCAGTACTTC
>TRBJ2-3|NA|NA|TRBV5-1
CASSWVSTDTQYF
TGCGCCAGCAGCTGGGTTAGCACAGATACGCAGTATTTT
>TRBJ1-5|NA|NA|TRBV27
CASTPNYSNQPQHF
TGTGCCAGCACGCCGAACTATAGCAATCAGCCCCAGCATTTT
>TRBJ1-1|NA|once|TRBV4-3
CASSQKQWDTEAFF
TGCGCCAGCAGCCAAAAACAGTGGGACACTGAAGCTTTCTTT
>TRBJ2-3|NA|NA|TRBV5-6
CASSLYLIGSTDTQYF
TGTGCCAGCAGCTTGTACTTAATCGGGTCCACAGATACGCAGTATTTT
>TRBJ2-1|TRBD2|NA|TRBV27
CAAGLSGEGYNEQFF
TGTGCGGCGGGTCTTTCGGGGGAGGGCTACAATGAGCAGTTCTTC
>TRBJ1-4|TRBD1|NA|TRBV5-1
CASSSDREDEKLFF
TGCGCCAGCAGCTCGGACAGGGAAGATGAAAAACTGTTTTTT
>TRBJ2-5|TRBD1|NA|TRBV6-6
CASSSPDRGLETQYF
TGTGCCAGCAGTTCCCCCGACAGGGGATTAGAGACCCAGTACTTC
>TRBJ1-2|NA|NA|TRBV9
CASSVGQNLGLGYTF
TGTGCCAGCAGCGTAGGGCAGAATTTGGGCCTCGGCTACACCTTC
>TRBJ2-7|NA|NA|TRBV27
CASSGGGGSLYEQYF
TGTGCCAGCAGTGGGGGCGGGGGCAGCCTCTACGAGCAGTACTTC
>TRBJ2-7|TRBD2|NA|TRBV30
CAWNPSGSFSSYEQYF
TGTGCCTGGAATCCTAGCGGGTCCTTTAGCTCCTACGAGCAGTACTTC